The clone carrying this T cell receptor beta chain was seen only a few times. Here immunoSEQ multiplex PCR was the method, and the copy in TCRdb shows in-frame clones only, minus some. The sample yields just under 100,000 clones, approximately 95% seen once. This specimen belongs to a study of OX40 agonist ivuxolimab in advanced cancers. The CDR3 runs to 13 residues. V lost 4 bases and J 4 bases, leaving 11 bases between the germline ends. The germline V gene encodes CDR1 SGHRS and CDR2 YFSETQ. The clonotype was recovered from an adult with an advanced solid tumor such as melanoma, head and neck, liver or kidney cancer. The source material was CD4+ or CD8+ T cells sorted from blood, sampled in a trial of the OX40 agonist ivuxolimab. The chain carries TRBV5-1 and TRBJ1-2; D unclear. CDR3 DNA: TGCGCCAGCAGCACGCAAGACGGCTATGGCTACACCTTC. This gives the protein CASSTQDGYGYTF.